Listed here are 20 T cell receptor beta chains from one sample, sequenced in a study of blood T cell repertoires in COVID-19. Sequencing was performed with immunoSEQ multiplex PCR; in TCRdb, only in-frame clones are kept and a portion is missing. This sample has more than 95,000 clones, with 82% found just once. Specimen: peripheral blood. These receptors all stem from a man aged 80 or over with acute or convalescent COVID-19.

The rearrangement joins TRBV6-5 to TRBJ1-2, with D possibly matching TRBD1 (6 bases). V was shortened by 5 bases and J by 2 bases, with 15 bases between the two germline ends. Germline assignment: CDR1 MNHEY and CDR2 SVGAGI. The CDR3 runs to 15 residues. CDR3 residues: CASSPLGGANYGYTF. The DNA of the CDR3 is TGTGCCAGCAGTCCCCTCGGGGGGGCAAACTATGGCTACACCTTC.

The chain is built from TRBV10-1 and TRBJ2-1; 8 nucleotides agree with TRBD2. The CDR3 has 17 residues. The germline CDR1 and CDR2 sequences are WNHNN and SYGVQD (reference sequence). The trim removed 1 base at V and 1 base at J, leaving 6 bases unmatched. For the CDR3, the DNA is TGCGCCAGCAGTGAGTTTAGAGCGGGAGCGTCCTACAATGAGCAGTTCTTC. It specifies CASSEFRAGASYNEQFF.

The gene calls are TRBV9 and TRBJ2-3; 7 bases are a match to TRBD2. The germline gives CDR1 SGDLS, CDR2 YYNGEE. The CDR3 runs 15 residues. V shed 3 bases and J 6 bases; nucleotides not matched to a gene: 10. In DNA form, the CDR3 reads TGTGCCAGCAGCGGCGATGGAAGGGAGGGCGATACGCAGTATTTT. Translating it yields CASSGDGREGDTQYF.

The chain has TRBV20-1 and TRBJ2-1; D remains unclear. CDR1 and CDR2 from the germline V gene are DFQATT and SNEGSKA (reference sequence). The CDR3 contains 11 residues. The germline V and J ends were trimmed by 3 bases and 4 bases, with 4 bases remaining between them. Here the CDR3 reads CSASRYNEQFF. CDR3 coding DNA: TGCAGTGCTAGTCGGTACAATGAGCAGTTCTTC.

This clone was detected only a few times. This chain connects TRBV28 to TRBJ1-6, with D possibly TRBD1 on 6 matching bases. The germline V and J ends were trimmed by 5 bases and 8 bases, with 16 bases remaining between them. Germline CDR1 and CDR2: MDHEN and SYDVKM. This CDR3 region has 15 residues. The CDR3 reads CASSPADRSDSPLHF. For the CDR3, the DNA is TGTGCCAGCAGTCCCGCAGACAGGTCTGATTCACCCCTCCACTTT.

CDR3 nucleotide sequence: TGCGCCAGCAGCCAAGACCGTACAGGGACAAATCAGCCCCAGCATTTT. Amino acids: CASSQDRTGTNQPQHF. The chain uses TRBV4-3 and TRBJ1-5, with D possibly TRBD1 on 6 matching bases. The CDR3 runs to 16 residues. The V and J ends lost 0 bases and 4 bases respectively, with 13 bases between them. CDR1 and CDR2 (germline): LGHNA, YSLEER.

This clone was observed a few times. For the CDR3, the DNA is TGCGCCAGCAGCTTGGGACAGGTAGACTCTGGAAACACCATATATTTT. Translation: CASSLGQVDSGNTIYF. The chain employs TRBV5-1 and TRBJ1-3, with D perhaps matching TRBD1 (6 bases). This CDR3 has 16 amino acids. Deletions cut 0 bases from V and 0 bases from J, with 10 bases between. Germline V gives CDR1 SGHRS, CDR2 YFSETQ.

The chain links TRBV18 to TRBJ1-6; TRBD1 matches at 7 bases. Trimming cost V 5 bases and J 0 bases; bases outside gene matches: 7. Germline CDR1 KGHSH, CDR2 LQKENI. CDR3 length: 17 amino acids. CDR3 nucleotide sequence: TGTGCCAGCTCAGTCAAGGGGGCCAGCTCCTATAATTCACCCCTCCACTTT. Amino acids: CASSVKGASSYNSPLHF.

Remarks on this clone: The same CDR3 also results from other DNA sequences found in this sample. The chain links TRBV7-2 to TRBJ2-3, with D uncertain. The germline V and J ends were trimmed by 2 bases and 5 bases, with 2 bases remaining between them. Germline V CDR1 and CDR2: SGHTA, FQGNSA. This CDR3 contains 11 residues. CDR3 sequence reads: CASSLLDTQYF. The CDR3 DNA sequence: TGTGCCAGCAGCTTACTAGATACGCAGTATTTT.

In its sample, this clone was seen once. The chain has TRBV6-5 and TRBJ1-5; D might be TRBD1 (6 bases). The CDR3 sequence is 13 residues long. Germline V gene lookup returns CDR1 MNHEY and CDR2 SVGAGI. The V end was cut by 3 bases, the J end by 6 bases, with 9 bases between. The CDR3 nucleotides read TGTGCCAGCAGTTATGGGGGCAGTCAGCCCCAGCATTTT. Translation gives CASSYGGSQPQHF.

This sequence joins TRBV28 and TRBJ1-6; 7 bases are shared with TRBD1. The CDR3 covers 13 residues. CDR1 and CDR2 (germline): MDHEN, SYDVKM. With V trimmed by 11 bases and J by 5 bases, 6 bases remained unmatched. The DNA of the CDR3 is TGTGCCTCGACAGGGTCCAATAATTCACCCCTCCACTTT. Protein: CASTGSNNSPLHF.

The V gene is TRBV12-3 or TRBV12-4, the J gene TRBJ2-3; maybe TRBD1 (6 bases). Trimming took off 3 bases at V and 6 bases at J, with 7 bases between the two ends. The CDR3 runs to 12 residues. The CDR3 region is CASSLRGDTQYF. The CDR3 DNA follows: TGTGCCAGCAGTTTGAGGGGGGATACGCAGTATTTT.

This chain links TRBV10-3 with TRBJ2-3; D may be TRBD1 (8 bases). Germline CDR1 reads ENHRY; CDR2 reads SYGVKD. This CDR3 spans 18 amino acids. Trimming shortened V by 8 bases and J by 2 bases, and 26 bases separated the two germline ends. The CDR3 spells CAIGSPGRGQDITDTQYF. CDR3 DNA: TGTGCCATCGGGAGCCCGGGGAGGGGACAGGATATCACAGATACGCAGTATTTT.

The chain joins TRBV6-2 or TRBV6-3 to TRBJ2-7; 10 nucleotides agree with TRBD1. Germline trimming cut 5 bases from V and 5 bases from J; bases unmatched to any gene: 9. CDR1 is MNHEY and CDR2 is SVGEGT in the germline V gene. The CDR3 is 15 amino acids. CDR3 region: CASSRTGTGVDEQYF. For the CDR3, the DNA is TGTGCCAGCAGTCGAACCGGGACAGGGGTCGACGAGCAGTACTTC.

This chain connects TRBV7-2 to TRBJ2-5, with no clear D. The germline V and J ends were trimmed by 0 bases and 4 bases, with 3 bases remaining between them. The CDR3 is made up of 12 amino acids. Germline values: CDR1 SGHTA, CDR2 FQGNSA. The CDR3 here is CASSLALETQYF. The CDR3 nucleotides read TGTGCCAGCAGCTTAGCCCTAGAGACCCAGTACTTC.

The gene calls are TRBV9 and TRBJ1-6; D is possibly TRBD1 (6 bases). The V end lost 0 bases, the J end lost 9 bases, and 13 bases lay between the germline ends. Germline V gives CDR1 SGDLS, CDR2 YYNGEE. The CDR3 runs 15 residues. The CDR3 sequence is CASSVGHRDGSPLHF. The DNA for the CDR3 is TGTGCCAGCAGCGTAGGTCACAGGGACGGTTCACCCCTCCACTTT.

This chain connects TRBV5-1 to TRBJ1-1; D is ambiguous. Trimming stripped 3 bases from V and 0 bases from J, with 9 bases between. Germline CDR1 and CDR2: SGHRS and YFSETQ. The CDR3 runs to 14 residues. Written as DNA, the CDR3 is TGCGCCAGCAGCTCGGGGTCTTTGAACACTGAAGCTTTCTTT. Residues: CASSSGSLNTEAFF.

V gene TRBV27 combines with J gene TRBJ2-7; 7 positions agree with TRBD1. Per the germline V gene, CDR1 is MNHEY and CDR2 is SMNVEV (reference sequence). V lost 2 bases and J lost 0; bases outside the gene matches: 7. The CDR3 spans 16 residues. This CDR3 reads CASSLATGMSSYEQYF. The CDR3 nucleotides read TGTGCCAGCAGTTTAGCGACAGGGATGAGCTCCTACGAGCAGTACTTC.

The rearrangement uses TRBV19 and TRBJ1-2, with D unresolved. With 4 bases removed from V and 4 bases from J, the gap between germline ends came to 19 bases. The length of the CDR3 is 16 residues. In germline, CDR1 is LNHDA, CDR2 SQIVND (reference sequence). The CDR3 DNA is TGTGCCAGTAGTACGTACTTCGAGTTAGAGGGCTATGGCTACACCTTC. Amino acids: CASSTYFELEGYGYTF.

A single count supports this clone. This rearrangement joins TRBV11-2 to TRBJ2-2; 7 bases fit TRBD1. The germline CDR1 and CDR2 sequences are SGHAT and FQNNGV. This CDR3 comprises 16 residues. The ends lost 0 bases at V and 3 bases at J; junction bases unmatched: 4. For the CDR3, the DNA is TGTGCCAGCAGCTTAGATCCTAGGGGGCACACCGGGGAGCTGTTTTTT. Protein product: CASSLDPRGHTGELFF.